Each of the 27 T cell receptor beta chains below was sequenced from the same sample in a study of T cells in Graves' hyperthyroidism and ophthalmopathy. RNA transcripts provided the source from which TCR beta CDR3 regions were amplified. Carried out on the TCR CDR3, a first-round RT-PCR used the HTBI primer set. TCRdb passed the multiplex PCR reads through MiXCR, listing each CDR3 protein once. The repertoire holds some 800,000 distinct CDR3 sequences, with roughly 37% as singletons. Sequencing used blood. The receptors were sampled from a man younger than 30 with Graves' hyperthyroidism.

Turning to this clonotype: A read error may be the cause here, since a much bigger clone is one base away. V is TRBV6-4 and J is TRBJ2-6; unclear D gene. Germline assignment: CDR1 MRHNA and CDR2 SNTAGT. The CDR3 runs 16 residues. The CDR3 region has the DNA TGTGTCAGCAGTGACTCGAGTGCCTCTGGGGCCAACGTCCTGACTTTC. Encoded protein: CVSSDSSASGANVLTF.

In this sample, this clonotype turned up many times. V usage is TRBV29-1 and J usage is TRBJ2-5; 8 bases line up with TRBD2. Per the germline V gene, CDR1 is SQVTM and CDR2 is ANQGSEA. The V and J ends lost 2 bases and 4 bases, in that order; junction bases with no gene match: 3. The CDR3 totals 13 residues. The CDR3: CSVERAGGETQYF. The CDR3 bases are TGCAGCGTTGAACGGGCGGGGGGAGAGACCCAGTACTTC.

V usage is TRBV29-1 and J usage is TRBJ2-7; D remains ambiguous. CDR1 and CDR2 (germline): SQVTM, ANQGSEA. Trimming pared 8 bases from V and 1 base from J, leaving 15 bases between. The CDR3 runs to 13 residues. The CDR3 here is CSLDRAVSYEQYF. The CDR3 region has the DNA TGCAGCTTAGATCGGGCGGTATCCTACGAGCAGTACTTC.

Details on this clonotype: A much bigger clone sits one base away, suggesting this may be a read error. V and J are TRBV7-9 and TRBJ1-1; no definite D call. In germline, CDR1 is SEHNR, CDR2 FQNEAQ (reference sequence). V was clipped by 5 bases and J by 1 base, with 14 bases between them. This CDR3 region has 15 residues. For the CDR3, the DNA is TGTGCCAGCAGCACCATCTCGCCAGGGAACACTGAAGCTTTCTTT. Its translation is CASSTISPGNTEAFF.

The V gene is TRBV7-2, the J gene TRBJ2-3, with D hard to call. This CDR3 has 13 residues. V was trimmed by 4 bases and J by 0 bases, leaving 5 bases between them. Germline CDR1 SGHTA, CDR2 FQGNSA. CDR3 amino acids: CASSSQSTDTQYF. The CDR3 DNA is TGTGCCAGCAGCTCACAGAGCACAGATACGCAGTATTTT.

At least ten counts were recorded for this clonotype. The chain is built from TRBV7-9 and TRBJ2-3, with D unclear. In germline, CDR1 is SEHNR, CDR2 FQNEAQ (reference sequence). Trimming pared 4 bases from V and 4 bases from J, leaving 9 bases between. The CDR3 contains 13 residues. The CDR3 nucleotides are TGTGCCAGCAGCTCGTGGGATTCAGATACGCAGTATTTT. Translated: CASSSWDSDTQYF.

The sample holds a few counts of this clonotype. The gene calls are TRBV10-3 and TRBJ1-2, with D perhaps matching TRBD1 (5 bases). Germline CDR1 and CDR2: ENHRY and SYGVKD. The CDR3 runs to 14 residues. The CDR3 sequence is CATTTPQENYGYTF. In DNA form, the CDR3 reads TGTGCAACTACGACCCCACAGGAGAACTATGGCTACACCTTC.

The chain uses TRBV7-9 and TRBJ1-4; D is unresolved. Trimming cost V 3 bases and J 4 bases, with 9 bases left between them. The germline gives CDR1 SEHNR, CDR2 FQNEAQ (reference sequence). CDR3 length equals 14 residues. Here the CDR3 DNA reads TGTGCCAGCAGCTTCCGGGCCGTTAATGAAAAACTGTTTTTT. Translated, it gives CASSFRAVNEKLFF.

This clonotype has only a few counts. The chain is built from TRBV20-1 and TRBJ1-1; D remains unclear. CDR1 DFQATT and CDR2 SNEGSKA come from the germline V gene (reference sequence). The CDR3 consists of 13 residues. V gave up 5 bases and J gave up 3 bases, with 13 bases separating them. In nucleotides, the CDR3 is TGCAGTGCTTACGACACCAAGCACACTGAAGCTTTCTTT. Protein: CSAYDTKHTEAFF.

This clonotype was seen only a few times. The J gene is TRBJ1-1, the V gene TRBV20-1, with no clear D. Germline V lookup: CDR1 DFQATT, CDR2 SNEGSKA (reference sequence). The CDR3 sequence is 13 residues long. V was shortened by 6 bases and J by 1 base, with 12 bases between the two germline ends. The CDR3 sequence is CSAPRGSNTEAFF. In DNA form, the CDR3 reads TGCAGTGCCCCCCGGGGATCGAACACTGAAGCTTTCTTT.

This clonotype showed up many times. This sequence joins TRBV7-8 and TRBJ1-1, with unresolved D. The CDR3 spans 14 residues. In germline, CDR1 is SGHVS, CDR2 FQNEAQ. The V end was cut by 8 bases, the J end by 0 bases, with 13 bases between. DNA for the CDR3: TGTGCCAGCGGACCGGCGGGAATGAACACTGAAGCTTTCTTT. This gives the protein CASGPAGMNTEAFF.

The chain's CDR3 is CASSEGTGGKLFF. As DNA, the CDR3 is TGTGCCAGCAGTGAAGGGACGGGCGGAAAACTGTTTTTT. The chain is built from TRBV2 and TRBJ1-4; D gene uncertain. The length of the CDR3 is 13 residues. The V end lost 1 base, the J end lost 10 bases, and 10 bases lay between the germline ends. Germline V lookup: CDR1 SNHLY, CDR2 FYNNEI.

Comments on this clonotype: A read error may explain this, as a much larger clone is one base away. The rearrangement joins TRBV6-6 to TRBJ1-5, with D possibly TRBD1 on 5 matching bases. This CDR3 has 13 residues. Germline CDR1 reads MNHNY; CDR2 reads SVGAGI (reference sequence). The CDR3 here is CVSSEGADQPQHF. DNA of the CDR3: TGTGTCAGCAGTGAAGGGGCGGATCAGCCCCAGCATTTT.

As regards this clonotype: A much bigger clone sits one base away, suggesting this may be a read error. This chain links TRBV5-1 with TRBJ1-1, with D maybe TRBD1 (5 bases). Germline V CDR1 and CDR2: SGHRS, YFSETQ. Trimming stripped 7 bases from V and 9 bases from J, with 19 bases between. This CDR3 is built from 13 residues. CDR3 sequence (DNA): TGCGCCAGCCGCATGGGGCCCGATAGCCAAGCTTTCTTT. It codes for CASRMGPDSQAFF.

There are a few counts of this clonotype. V and J are TRBV6-6 and TRBJ1-1, with TRBD1 matching 7 bases. The trim removed 2 bases at V and 4 bases at J, leaving 19 bases unmatched. The CDR3 has 19 residues. Germline V gene lookup returns CDR1 MNHNY and CDR2 SVGAGI (reference sequence). The CDR3 here is CASSYPATDRDPRGTEAFF. DNA for the CDR3: TGTGCCAGCAGTTACCCTGCAACAGACAGGGACCCCCGGGGCACTGAAGCTTTCTTT.

The V call is TRBV4-3, the J call TRBJ2-7; 7 nucleotides align to TRBD1. This CDR3 comprises 16 residues. J was trimmed by 2 bases and V by 0 bases; bases with no gene match: 7. Germline CDR1 LGHNA, CDR2 YSLEER. This CDR3 reads CASSQEIGDRAYEQYF. The CDR3 DNA is TGCGCCAGCAGCCAAGAGATTGGAGACAGGGCCTACGAGCAGTACTTC.

This clonotype was counted many times. The chain carries TRBV7-8 and TRBJ2-7; D is unresolved. The CDR3 has 13 residues. The V end lost 4 bases, the J end lost 7 bases, and 14 bases lay between the germline ends. Germline V gene lookup returns CDR1 SGHVS and CDR2 FQNEAQ. The chain's CDR3 is CASSSWEGWEQYF. The CDR3 DNA reads as TGTGCCAGCAGCTCCTGGGAAGGTTGGGAGCAGTACTTC.

This clonotype showed up just once. The chain links TRBV10-3 to TRBJ1-5; D is perhaps TRBD1 (5 bases). This CDR3 spans 14 amino acids. Per the germline V gene, CDR1 is ENHRY and CDR2 is SYGVKD. Trimming cost V 10 bases and J 7 bases, with 20 bases left between them. The CDR3 loop reads CATGAGGVEQPQHF. Here the CDR3 DNA reads TGTGCCACCGGGGCGGGGGGGGTCGAGCAGCCCCAGCATTTT.

This clonotype showed up just a few times. The chain uses TRBV11-2 and TRBJ2-7; the match to TRBD1 covers 7 bases. V gave up 4 bases and J gave up 0 bases; unmatched junction bases: 9. The germline gives CDR1 SGHAT, CDR2 FQNNGV. CDR3 length: 16 residues. The CDR3, as DNA: TGTGCCAGCAGCTCTACCCCCCGGGACAGCTCCTACGAGCAGTACTTC. Residues: CASSSTPRDSSYEQYF.

This clonotype was seen repeatedly, ten times or more. The J gene is TRBJ1-6, the V gene TRBV5-1; D is unclear. Trimming took 4 bases from V and 8 from J, leaving 13 bases between them. This CDR3 spans 14 amino acids. Germline CDR1 reads SGHRS; CDR2 reads YFSETQ. CDR3 DNA sequence: TGCGCCAGCAGCCCAGGAACAATTGATTCACCCCTCCACTTT. Its translation: CASSPGTIDSPLHF.

This clonotype was seen more than once but under ten times. The J gene is TRBJ1-4, the V gene TRBV7-2; D might be TRBD1 (5 bases). The germline V and J ends were trimmed by 4 bases and 5 bases, with 14 bases remaining between them. The CDR3 runs to 15 residues. Germline values: CDR1 SGHTA, CDR2 FQGNSA. CDR3 bases: TGTGCCAGCAGCTCCTGGGGCCAGATGAATGAAAAACTGTTTTTT. Translated, it gives CASSSWGQMNEKLFF. Variable domain in full (rest from reference TRBV7-2 and TRBJ1-4): GAGVSQSPSNKVTEKGKDVELRCDPISGHTALYWYRQSLGQGLEFLIYFQGNSAPDKSGLPSDRFSAERTGGSVSTLTIQRTQQEDSAVYLCASSSWGQMNEKLFFGSGTQLSVL.

V usage is TRBV12-3 or TRBV12-4 and J usage is TRBJ2-2, with 11 bases matching TRBD2. V lost 6 bases and J lost 6; bases outside the gene matches: 12. The CDR3 has 17 residues. Here the CDR3 DNA reads TGTGCCAGCAGCCAAGATGAGCTAGCGGGAGGAGCCGGGGAGCTGTTTTTT. Encoded protein: CASSQDELAGGAGELFF.

This clonotype was counted many times. The chain carries TRBV7-9 and TRBJ1-1; D is possibly TRBD1 (6 bases). This CDR3 spans 14 amino acids. Trimming left V 7 bases short and J 0 bases short, with 12 bases between. Germline CDR1 and CDR2: SEHNR and FQNEAQ (reference sequence). Written as DNA, the CDR3 is TGTGCCAGCACCTATGACAGGATGAACACTGAAGCTTTCTTT. Its translation is CASTYDRMNTEAFF. Together with reference TRBV7-9 and TRBJ1-1, the CDR3 gives the full variable domain: DTGVSQNPRHKITKRGQNVTFRCDPISEHNRLYWYRQTLGQGPEFLTYFQNEAQLEKSRLLSDRFSAERPKGSFSTLEIQRTEQGDSAMYLCASTYDRMNTEAFFGQGTRLTVV.

On this clonotype: A read error may account for a junction end that differs from germline. V gene TRBV20-1 combines with J gene TRBJ2-5; 12 bases align to TRBD2. The length of the CDR3 is 15 residues. Germline CDR1 reads DFQATT; CDR2 reads SNEGSKA (reference sequence). This CDR3 reads CSTRDPSGGAETQYF. CDR3 coding DNA: TGCAGTACTAGAGATCCTAGCGGGGGGGCCGAGACCCAGTACTTC.

The J gene is TRBJ2-7, the V gene TRBV15; D is tentatively TRBD1 or TRBD2 (7 bases each). Per germline, CDR1 LNHNV and CDR2 YYDKDF (reference sequence). Trimming stripped 9 bases from V and 4 bases from J, with 34 bases between. The CDR3 length is 19 residues. The CDR3 is CATGRGIPGTSVVTYEQYF. In nucleotides, the CDR3 is TGTGCCACGGGCAGGGGGATACCCGGAACTAGCGTAGTTACTTACGAGCAGTACTTC.

Only a few counts were recorded for this clonotype. V usage is TRBV11-2 and J usage is TRBJ2-7, with D perhaps matching TRBD1 (5 bases). The CDR3 runs to 14 residues. Germline CDR1 SGHAT, CDR2 FQNNGV. Trimming took 1 base from V and 2 from J, leaving 9 bases between them. Written as DNA, the CDR3 is TGTGCCAGCAGCTTAGGTATGGGGCCCTACGAGCAGTACTTC. Protein sequence: CASSLGMGPYEQYF. The whole variable domain, remainder taken from reference TRBV11-2 and TRBJ2-7, is EAGVAQSPRYKIIEKRQSVAFWCNPISGHATLYWYQQILGQGPKLLIQFQNNGVVDDSQLPKDRFSAERLKGVDSTLKIQPAKLEDSAVYLCASSLGMGPYEQYFGPGTRLTVT.

The chain links TRBV2 to TRBJ2-7, with 9 bases fitting TRBD1. The CDR3 has 16 residues. V lost 6 bases, J lost 1 base, and 10 bases stayed unmatched. The V gene's germline CDR1 is SNHLY and CDR2 FYNNEI. This CDR3 reads CASSQESGTGSYEQYF. Here the CDR3 DNA reads TGTGCCAGCAGCCAAGAATCCGGGACAGGGTCCTACGAGCAGTACTTC.